This is a list of T cell receptor beta chains from one sample in a study of T-cell memory formation after mild COVID-19. MiXCR was run by TCRdb on the 5' RACE reads, yielding one entry per CDR3 protein. The table records about 190,000 distinct CDR3 sequences, over 20% of them present only once. The specimen was PBMCs or a T cell subset sorted from them (not recorded which). The origin of the receptors is an adult woman who had mild COVID-19 (a few samples of this study predate the infection). Cell type and time point are not known. Both conserved end residues are part of each CDR3. The D gene is left open where the match is weak. Clone size is not always given. Where it is, it says once, few, many or a class for expanded clones.

D: .
V: TRBV6-6
J: TRBJ1-5
size: few
DNA: TGTGCCAGCAGTTCTCTGGACAGCGATCAGCCCCAGCATTTT
CDR3: CASSSLDSDQPQHF

D: TRBD2
V: TRBV20-1
J: TRBJ2-3
size: .
DNA: TGCAGTGCTAGGGGGTGGCGGGAGCCTACAGATACGCAGTATTTT
CDR3: CSARGWREPTDTQYF

D: TRBD1
V: TRBV7-8
J: TRBJ1-2
size: .
DNA: TGTGCCAGCAGCCTATATGACAGGGGGCTCAATGGCTACACCTTC
CDR3: CASSLYDRGLNGYTF

D: .
V: TRBV4-2
J: TRBJ1-1
size: .
DNA: TGTGCCAGCAGCCAAGAGAGGACGGTTAACACTGAAGTTTTCTTT
CDR3: CASSQERTVNTEVFF

D: .
V: TRBV5-1
J: TRBJ1-1
size: few
DNA: TGCGCCAGCAGCGAGGGATCTTTGGACACTGAAGCTTTCTTT
CDR3: CASSEGSLDTEAFF

D: .
V: TRBV20-1
J: TRBJ2-3
size: .
DNA: TGCAGTGCCCCATTAGGCAGCTACTCTAGCACAGATACGCAGTATTTT
CDR3: CSAPLGSYSSTDTQYF

D: .
V: TRBV27
J: TRBJ1-1
size: few
DNA: TGTGCCAGCAGGTCTCTACGGAACGGGGGGCGCAGTGAAGCTTTCTTT
CDR3: CASRSLRNGGRSEAFF

D: .
V: TRBV5-6
J: TRBJ2-5
size: few
DNA: TGTGCCAGCAGCTTGGTCATTGGGGGCAGGGAGACCCAGTACTTC
CDR3: CASSLVIGGRETQYF

D: .
V: TRBV27
J: TRBJ2-5
size: .
DNA: TGTGCCAGCAGTTTCCGGGCAGGGAACTGGGAGACCCAGTACTTC
CDR3: CASSFRAGNWETQYF

D: .
V: TRBV9
J: TRBJ1-2
size: few
DNA: TGTGCCAGCAGCGTAGTAGGGGTACCTGGCTACACCTTC
CDR3: CASSVVGVPGYTF

D: .
V: TRBV12-3/TRBV12-4
J: TRBJ1-5
size: .
DNA: TGTGCCAGCAGTTTAGCAGGGATCAATCAGCCCCAGCATTTT
CDR3: CASSLAGINQPQHF

D: TRBD2
V: TRBV12-3/TRBV12-4
J: TRBJ2-1
size: few
DNA: TGTGCCAGCACCGCCATAGCGGGAGCGGCCGATGAGCAGTTCTTC
CDR3: CASTAIAGAADEQFF

D: TRBD2
V: TRBV7-8
J: TRBJ2-1
size: .
DNA: TGTGCCAGCAGCGAAGCGGGAGGGCCCAGCAATGAGCAGTTCTTC
CDR3: CASSEAGGPSNEQFF

D: .
V: TRBV25-1
J: TRBJ1-3
size: .
DNA: TGTGCCAGCAGTCCCGTCTGGGCAGGGTATAACTCTGGAAACACCATATATTTT
CDR3: CASSPVWAGYNSGNTIYF

D: .
V: TRBV11-3
J: TRBJ1-3
size: once
DNA: TGTGCCAGCAGCTTGCAAAGGGCCTTCTCTGGAAACACCATATATTTT
CDR3: CASSLQRAFSGNTIYF

D: .
V: TRBV7-6
J: TRBJ2-1
size: .
DNA: TGTGCCAGCAGCTACCCGATCCCCTACAATGAGCAGTTCTTC
CDR3: CASSYPIPYNEQFF

D: .
V: TRBV14
J: TRBJ2-6
size: few
DNA: TGTGCCAGCAGCCAAGTGGCGGGGAGATTAACTGGGGCCAACGTCCTGACTTTC
CDR3: CASSQVAGRLTGANVLTF

D: .
V: TRBV5-1
J: TRBJ2-3
size: .
DNA: TGCGCCAGCGGCCCCCAGGGTTATACGCAGTATTTT
CDR3: CASGPQGYTQYF

D: .
V: TRBV11-2
J: TRBJ2-7
size: few
DNA: TGTGCCAGCAGCTTAGGCAGGGCTATCTACGAGCAGTACTTC
CDR3: CASSLGRAIYEQYF

D: .
V: TRBV6-1
J: TRBJ2-3
size: few
DNA: TGTGCCAGCAGTGAAGCGCTGGTCGGGAGCGATACGCAGTATTTT
CDR3: CASSEALVGSDTQYF

D: .
V: TRBV27
J: TRBJ2-1
size: .
DNA: TGTGCCAGCAGTCCCCTCGGGGAAGAGCAGTTCTTC
CDR3: CASSPLGEEQFF

D: TRBD1
V: TRBV30
J: TRBJ1-1
size: few
DNA: TGTGCCTGGAGTTCCTACAGGGGTACTGAAGCTTTCTTT
CDR3: CAWSSYRGTEAFF

D: TRBD2
V: TRBV20-1
J: TRBJ2-4
size: .
DNA: TGCAGTGGGGCGGGAGAAGGGGATATAGCCAAAAACATTCAGTACTTC
CDR3: CSGAGEGDIAKNIQYF

D: .
V: TRBV6-4
J: TRBJ2-3
size: .
DNA: TGTGCCAGCAGTGATATGGACGACACAGATACGCAGTATTTT
CDR3: CASSDMDDTDTQYF

D: .
V: TRBV7-2
J: TRBJ1-3
size: few
DNA: TGTGCCAGCACCCAGGGAGGGAACTCTGGAAACACCATATATTTT
CDR3: CASTQGGNSGNTIYF

D: .
V: TRBV7-3
J: TRBJ2-1
size: .
DNA: TGTGCCAGCAGCTACCCGGGAGTGTACAATGAGCAGTTCTTC
CDR3: CASSYPGVYNEQFF

D: .
V: TRBV12-3/TRBV12-4
J: TRBJ2-5
size: many
DNA: TGTGCCAGCAGTCCCGCCGGGACACAAGCAGAGACCCAGTACTTC
CDR3: CASSPAGTQAETQYF

D: TRBD2
V: TRBV7-9
J: TRBJ2-7
size: many
DNA: TGTGCCAGCAGCTTAGCCCCCCGTCTAGCGGGAGGGTACTACGAGCAGTACTTC
CDR3: CASSLAPRLAGGYYEQYF

D: .
V: TRBV3-1
J: TRBJ2-3
size: .
DNA: TGTGCCAGCAGCCAAGTACTGGGGGACCAGGATACGCAGTATTTT
CDR3: CASSQVLGDQDTQYF

D: TRBD1
V: TRBV19
J: TRBJ2-7
size: .
DNA: TGTGCCAGTAAGGCCGGGACAGGGTTTGGCTACGAGCAGTACTTC
CDR3: CASKAGTGFGYEQYF

D: .
V: TRBV2
J: TRBJ2-7
size: few
DNA: TGTGCCAGCAGTGAAACGAGCTCCTACGAGCAGTACTTC
CDR3: CASSETSSYEQYF

D: .
V: TRBV15
J: TRBJ1-1
size: .
DNA: TGTGCCACCAGCAGAGATCGGGGGGTGGGCACTGAAGCTTTCTTT
CDR3: CATSRDRGVGTEAFF

D: .
V: TRBV12-3/TRBV12-4
J: TRBJ1-2
size: .
DNA: TGTGCCAGCAGCCCCGGTCCGGCGGATGACTACACCTTC
CDR3: CASSPGPADDYTF

D: TRBD1
V: TRBV29-1
J: TRBJ2-1
size: many
DNA: TGCAGCGCCGACCCCTCCAGGGGGATCTACAATGAGCAGTTCTTC
CDR3: CSADPSRGIYNEQFF

D: TRBD1
V: TRBV13
J: TRBJ2-7
size: .
DNA: TGTGCCAGCCTCGGACAGGGTACCTACGAGCAGTACTTC
CDR3: CASLGQGTYEQYF

D: .
V: TRBV6-6
J: TRBJ2-1
size: few
DNA: TGTGCCAGCAGTTACAGGGGGTCCTACAATGAGCAGTTCTTC
CDR3: CASSYRGSYNEQFF